This T cell receptor (beta chain) is drawn from a study of T cells in women clearing cervical HPV infection. To note about this clone: The antigen is unknown. Coverage ceases 3 residues before the CDR3 finishes, and the germline J gene fills in the end.

Some clones are missing from TCRdb's copy, which holds only in-frame ones; the method was immunoSEQ multiplex PCR. This sample's clone table lists tens of thousands of clones. Trimming removed 1 base at V and 7 bases at J, with 13 bases between. In germline, CDR1 is DFQATT, CDR2 SNEGSKA (reference sequence). The CDR3 covers 13 residues. Study-wide results and caveats: Repertoire richness, not evenness, was significantly elevated in CIN3+ cases versus controls.

The clonotype was recovered from a woman aged 18 to 75 with a cervical HPV16 infection that either progressed to CIN3+ or cleared (not recorded which). The sample consisted of blood buffy coat. The chain employs TRBV20-1 and TRBJ1-2; TRBD1 is a possible D gene (6 bases). The CDR3: CSARGTQGLGYTF. The DNA read from the CDR3 is TGCAGTGCTAGAGGGACCCAGGGGCTTGGC.